Each of the 9 T cell receptor beta chains below was sequenced from the same sample in a study of sequential checkpoint blockade in melanoma. Repertoires were generated with immunoSEQ multiplex PCR, while TCRdb's copy carries only in-frame clones and drops some. This table has tens of thousands of clones, 75% to 90% appearing once. Treatment specified: randomized to nivolumab then ipilimumab (arm A) or the reverse (arm B). The material sequenced was CD8+ T cells sorted from blood (inferred from file names), taken from a patient given nivolumab and ipilimumab in sequence. The source is a human donor with melanoma.

CDR3 region: CASSLGRRLNTGELFF. The CDR3 region has the DNA TGTGCCAGCAGCTTAGGGCGGAGATTGAACACCGGGGAGCTGTTTTTT. This chain connects TRBV7-9 to TRBJ2-2; no clear D gene. V was clipped by 1 base and J by 1 base, with 10 bases between them. This CDR3 has 16 amino acids. The germline gives CDR1 SEHNR, CDR2 FQNEAQ (reference sequence).

The chain recombines TRBV4-3 with TRBJ1-1; no clear D gene. Germline V gene data show CDR1 as LGHNA and CDR2 as YSLEER. The CDR3 spans 14 residues. Trimming cost V 4 bases and J 1 base, with 10 bases left between them. The CDR3 nucleotides read TGCGCCAGCAGCCCGACGGAGGGGAACACTGAAGCTTTCTTT. Encoded protein: CASSPTEGNTEAFF.

This chain links TRBV15 with TRBJ2-7, with D possibly TRBD1 on 6 matching bases. V lost 4 bases and J lost 3, with 16 bases in between. Germline-derived CDR1 and CDR2 are LNHNV and YYDKDF (reference sequence). This CDR3 has 15 residues. In DNA form, the CDR3 reads TGTGCCACCAGCATTACCGGGACATCCCACTACGAGCAGTACTTC. Its translation is CATSITGTSHYEQYF.

This chain links TRBV2 with TRBJ2-2, with 7 bases lining up with TRBD1. Germline CDR1 reads SNHLY; CDR2 reads FYNNEI. CDR3 size: 15 residues. The V segment lost 3 bases and the J segment 0 bases; nucleotides outside the gene matches: 1. The DNA for the CDR3 is TGTGCCAGCAGTGAGCAGGGGGCGAACACCGGGGAGCTGTTTTTT. Translation gives CASSEQGANTGELFF.

The rearrangement joins TRBV23-1 to TRBJ2-7; 8 nucleotides agree with TRBD1. TRBV23-1 is assigned to the ORF class and has an uncertain function. J gave up 2 bases and V 0 bases, and 6 bases lay outside the gene matches. The CDR3 extends over 16 amino acids. CDR3 sequence: CASSQSFGQGAYEQYF. In nucleotides, the CDR3 is TGCGCCAGCAGTCAATCGTTCGGACAGGGTGCCTACGAGCAGTACTTC.

V and J are TRBV7-9 and TRBJ1-3; D perhaps matches TRBD1 (5 bases). This CDR3 is built from 13 residues. V lost 4 bases, J lost 11 bases, and 15 bases lay in between. CDR1 is SEHNR and CDR2 is FQNEAQ in the germline V gene (reference sequence). Here the CDR3 DNA reads TGTGCCAGCAGCTCGGACACTCCCCCTGCCATATATTTT. It is translated as CASSSDTPPAIYF. Using reference TRBV7-9 and TRBJ1-3 for the parts outside the CDR3, the full variable domain is DTGVSQNPRHKITKRGQNVTFRCDPISEHNRLYWYRQTLGQGPEFLTYFQNEAQLEKSRLLSDRFSAERPKGSFSTLEIQRTEQGDSAMYLCASSSDTPPAIYFGEGSWLTVV.

This clone has just one count. The chain combines TRBV13 with TRBJ2-3; 7 bases are shared with TRBD2. Unmatched junction bases numbered 5, after V lost 8 bases and J lost 0 bases. Germline CDR1 PRHDT, CDR2 FYEKMQ (reference sequence). The CDR3 length is 14 residues. The CDR3 DNA follows: TGTGCCAGCCTACTGGGAGGGAGCACAGATACGCAGTATTTT. Protein: CASLLGGSTDTQYF.

V usage is TRBV9 and J usage is TRBJ2-5; TRBD2 is a possible D gene (5 bases). The CDR3 runs to 14 residues. Germline CDR1 is SGDLS and CDR2 is YYNGEE. V lost 3 bases and J lost 5, with 14 bases in between. The CDR3 sequence is CASSARGSRETQYF. The CDR3 DNA is TGTGCCAGCAGCGCCCGCGGGTCTAGGGAGACCCAGTACTTC. Based on the CDR3 plus reference TRBV9 and TRBJ2-5, the full variable domain is DSGVTQTPKHLITATGQRVTLRCSPRSGDLSVYWYQQSLDQGLQFLIQYYNGEERAKGNILERFSAQQFPDLHSELNLSSLELGDSALYFCASSARGSRETQYFGPGTRLLVL.

The V call is TRBV7-9, the J call TRBJ2-7, with D possibly being TRBD1 (5 bases). Between the trimmed V and J ends, which lost 2 bases and 3 bases, there was a span of 20 bases. Germline lookup yields CDR1 SEHNR and CDR2 FQNEAQ (reference sequence). The CDR3 sequence is 17 residues long. CDR3 region: CASSLLPSNTGNYEQYF. The CDR3 DNA reads TGTGCCAGCAGCTTATTACCTTCCAACACAGGTAACTACGAGCAGTACTTC. Complete variable domain (other parts from reference TRBV7-9 and TRBJ2-7): DTGVSQNPRHKITKRGQNVTFRCDPISEHNRLYWYRQTLGQGPEFLTYFQNEAQLEKSRLLSDRFSAERPKGSFSTLEIQRTEQGDSAMYLCASSLLPSNTGNYEQYFGPGTRLTVT.